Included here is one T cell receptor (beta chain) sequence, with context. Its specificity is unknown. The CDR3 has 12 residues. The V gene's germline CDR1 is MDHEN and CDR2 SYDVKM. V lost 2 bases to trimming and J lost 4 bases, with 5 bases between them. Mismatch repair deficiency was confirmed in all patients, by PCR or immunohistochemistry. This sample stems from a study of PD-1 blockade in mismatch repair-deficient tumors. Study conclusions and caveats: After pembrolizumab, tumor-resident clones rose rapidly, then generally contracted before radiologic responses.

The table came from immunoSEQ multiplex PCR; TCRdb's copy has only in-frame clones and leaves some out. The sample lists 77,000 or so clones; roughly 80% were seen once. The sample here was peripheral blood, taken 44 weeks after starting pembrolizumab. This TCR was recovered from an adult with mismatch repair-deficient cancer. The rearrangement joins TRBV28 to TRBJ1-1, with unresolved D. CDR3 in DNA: TGTGCCAGCAGTTTAATCAGCACTGAAGCTTTCTTT. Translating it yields CASSLISTEAFF. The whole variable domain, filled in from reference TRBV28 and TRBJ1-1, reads DVKVTQSSRYLVKRTGEKVFLECVQDMDHENMFWYRQDPGLGLRLIYFSYDVKMKEKGDIPEGYSVSREKKERFSLILESASTNQTSMYLCASSLISTEAFFGQGTRLTVV.